The 15 T cell receptor beta chains below come from one sample, sequenced in a study of OX40 agonist ivuxolimab in advanced cancers. Libraries were made using the immunoSEQ multiplex PCR assay. Here the immuneACCESS table is served through TCRdb, limited to in-frame sequences with V and J called. Missing clones are a known gap in these copies; in checked studies unresolved V genes cover under half, and the rest lacks a known reason. The sample table records 60,000 to 75,000 clones; just over 85% of these occur just once. The top ten clones comprise about 0.9% of the sample. The material was CD4+ or CD8+ T cells sorted from blood, obtained in a trial of the OX40 agonist ivuxolimab. The receptor source for this set is an adult with an advanced solid tumor such as melanoma, head and neck, liver or kidney cancer.

This clone was recorded a few times. The gene calls are TRBV28 and TRBJ2-2, with D unresolved. CDR3 length: 20 residues. Trimming removed 5 bases at V and 4 bases at J, with 29 bases between. From germline, CDR1 is MDHEN and CDR2 SYDVKM. The CDR3 is CASSPYNFGRYLKITGELFF. In DNA form, the CDR3 reads TGTGCCAGCAGTCCGTATAACTTCGGACGTTACCTTAAGATCACCGGGGAGCTGTTTTTT.

In nucleotides, the CDR3 is TGTGCCAGTCGACTAGAGGCTAGCAATGAGCAGTTCTTC. Translating gives CASRLEASNEQFF. The chain links TRBV19 to TRBJ2-1, with a tentative D call TRBD2 (6 bases). V was shortened by 8 bases and J by 6 bases, with 14 bases between the two germline ends. The CDR3 has 13 amino acids. From germline, CDR1 is LNHDA and CDR2 SQIVND (reference sequence). The whole variable domain, filled in from reference TRBV19 and TRBJ2-1, reads DGGITQSPKYLFRKEGQNVTLSCEQNLNHDAMYWYRQDPGQGLRLIYYSQIVNDFQKGDIAEGYSVSREKKESFPLTVTSAQKNPTAFYLCASRLEASNEQFFGPGTRLTVL.

This clone was seen a few times. J is TRBJ2-1 and V is TRBV7-2; D remains ambiguous. V lost 5 bases and J 2 bases, leaving 10 bases between the germline ends. The CDR3 is 14 amino acids. Germline V lookup: CDR1 SGHTA, CDR2 FQGNSA. The DNA of the CDR3 is TGTGCCAGCAGCCCCGACCCGACCTACAATGAGCAGTTCTTC. Its protein is CASSPDPTYNEQFF.

The V call is TRBV4-3, the J call TRBJ2-1; D gene unclear. Germline V CDR1 and CDR2: LGHNA, YSLEER. The CDR3 contains 16 residues. The germline V and J ends were trimmed by 4 bases and 4 bases, with 17 bases remaining between them. CDR3 sequence (DNA): TGCGCCAGCAGCCCTCAAAAAACGGGCAGGTACAATGAGCAGTTCTTC. It is translated as CASSPQKTGRYNEQFF.

V usage is TRBV27 and J usage is TRBJ1-5, with D unclear. Looked up from germline, CDR1 is MNHEY and CDR2 is SMNVEV (reference sequence). The CDR3 consists of 13 residues. The germline V and J ends were trimmed by 5 bases and 4 bases, with 9 bases remaining between them. CDR3 sequence reads: CASSPQGNQPQHF. The CDR3 nucleotides read TGTGCCAGCAGTCCACAAGGAAATCAGCCCCAGCATTTT.

V and J are TRBV7-3 and TRBJ2-3; D not certain. From germline, CDR1 is SGHTA and CDR2 FQGTGA. The CDR3 consists of 14 residues. Trimming took 5 bases from V and 1 from J, leaving 10 bases between them. The CDR3 DNA sequence: TGTGCCAGCAGCCCCCTCCGGGGCACAGATACGCAGTATTTT. Amino acids: CASSPLRGTDTQYF.

The chain couples TRBV9 to TRBJ1-5; tentatively, D is TRBD1 (6 bases). CDR3 length equals 14 residues. Germline loops: CDR1 SGDLS, CDR2 YYNGEE. V was shortened by 3 bases and J by 3 bases, with 10 bases between the two germline ends. In DNA form, the CDR3 reads TGTGCCAGCAGCGCCGACAGGTCCAATCAGCCCCAGCATTTT. Protein sequence: CASSADRSNQPQHF.

V and J are TRBV2 and TRBJ2-2, with 8 bases aligning to TRBD1. After removal of 6 bases from V and 6 bases from J, the junction contained 6 bases not matched to a gene. This CDR3 has 14 amino acids. Looked up from germline, CDR1 is SNHLY and CDR2 is FYNNEI. The chain's CDR3 is CASRDRVGAGELFF. The CDR3 nucleotides read TGTGCCAGCAGGGACAGGGTTGGGGCCGGGGAGCTGTTTTTT.

This clone was counted between two and nine times. The chain has TRBV6-5 and TRBJ2-7; 7 nucleotides match TRBD1. The J segment lost 4 bases and the V segment lost 0 bases, leaving 9 bases of the junction unmatched. The germline V gene has CDR1 MNHEY and CDR2 SVGAGI. The CDR3 runs to 16 residues. The CDR3, as DNA: TGTGCCAGCAGTTACTCTCAAGGGGGCGCGGGTTACGAGCAGTACTTC. This sequence encodes CASSYSQGGAGYEQYF.

This sequence joins TRBV7-2 and TRBJ2-4; either TRBD1 or TRBD2 may fit D (7 bases each). V was shortened by 7 bases and J by 4 bases, with 17 bases between the two germline ends. The CDR3 extends over 15 amino acids. Germline V gene sequence: CDR1 SGHTA, CDR2 FQGNSA. Here the CDR3 DNA reads TGTGCCAGCACCCAGGGGGGGCAGGGGAAAAACATTCAGTACTTC. It specifies CASTQGGQGKNIQYF.

CDR3 sequence: CASGPPGTELFNEQFF. The DNA of the CDR3 is TGTGCCAGCGGGCCCCCCGGGACAGAATTATTCAATGAGCAGTTCTTC. The chain uses TRBV5-6 and TRBJ2-1; TRBD1 aligns across 7 bases. V lost 7 bases and J lost 6; bases outside the gene matches: 16. Germline loops: CDR1 SGHDT, CDR2 YYEEEE. The CDR3 is made up of 16 amino acids.

The rearrangement joins TRBV27 to TRBJ1-4; maybe TRBD1 (5 bases). The germline V and J ends were trimmed by 4 bases and 8 bases, with 14 bases remaining between them. The CDR3 consists of 14 residues. Germline V gene sequence: CDR1 MNHEY, CDR2 SMNVEV (reference sequence). The CDR3 here is CASSSTGGREKLFF. The CDR3 nucleotides are TGTGCCAGCAGTTCCACCGGGGGGAGAGAAAAACTGTTTTTT.

The rearrangement joins TRBV19 to TRBJ2-1; 9 bases are a match to TRBD1. CDR1 is LNHDA and CDR2 is SQIVND in the germline V gene (reference sequence). The length of the CDR3 is 16 residues. V dropped 10 bases and J dropped 8; count of bases not matched to a gene: 18. This CDR3 reads CATLDRRHTGGYEQFF. CDR3 DNA sequence: TGTGCCACCTTAGACCGGCGGCATACAGGGGGCTATGAGCAGTTCTTC.

The chain has TRBV11-2 and TRBJ2-7, with TRBD1 matching 9 bases. Germline V gene sequence: CDR1 SGHAT, CDR2 FQNNGV. V lost 4 bases and J lost 4; bases outside the gene matches: 8. The CDR3 is 15 residues long. CDR3 loop: CASSSAGTGPYEQYF. The DNA for the CDR3 is TGTGCCAGCAGCTCAGCCGGGACAGGGCCTTACGAGCAGTACTTC.

J is TRBJ2-2 and V is TRBV28; 7 nucleotides line up with TRBD1. Trimming at V came to 5 bases and at J to 0 bases, leaving 6 bases not matched to a gene. The germline V gene encodes CDR1 MDHEN and CDR2 SYDVKM. This CDR3 has 16 amino acids. As DNA, the CDR3 is TGTGCCAGCAGTAGCTCCGGGACAGCGAACACCGGGGAGCTGTTTTTT. It specifies CASSSSGTANTGELFF.